This note documents a single TCR beta chain sequence. What it binds is unknown. One end of the junction varies from germline; a read error may be responsible. This sample was included in a study of CD8+CD57+ T cells in acquired aplastic anemia. Study context: When averaged, DNA from sorted CD4+ and CD8+ cells came to about 3 ug. Healthy donors averaged approximately 11 million reads for CD4+ cells.

Per germline, CDR1 ENHRY and CDR2 SYGVKD. This CDR3 comprises 16 residues. The study's findings and limits: The study identified 25 to 30 CD8+ CDR3 sequences shared by patients and controls. No significant patient-versus-control difference appeared in CD8+ Simpson's diversity.

TCR beta VDJ and CDR3 profiles were obtained from a genomic DNA template. TCRdb called the reads again in MiXCR, with one record for every CDR3 protein. This sample has 42,000 or so distinct CDR3 sequences; 65% to 70% occur once, and the top ten carry around 22%. The chain has TRBV10-3 and TRBJ1-1, with D perhaps matching TRBD1 (6 bases). The source material was sorted CD4+, CD8+, or CD8+CD57+ T cells (not recorded which) from PBMCs. This clonotype was sampled from a human donor in good health, serving as a control. CDR3 coding DNA: TGTGCCAGCAGTTACCGACTGGGGACATCGAACACTGAAGCTTTCTTT. It is translated as CASSYRLGTSNTEAFF.